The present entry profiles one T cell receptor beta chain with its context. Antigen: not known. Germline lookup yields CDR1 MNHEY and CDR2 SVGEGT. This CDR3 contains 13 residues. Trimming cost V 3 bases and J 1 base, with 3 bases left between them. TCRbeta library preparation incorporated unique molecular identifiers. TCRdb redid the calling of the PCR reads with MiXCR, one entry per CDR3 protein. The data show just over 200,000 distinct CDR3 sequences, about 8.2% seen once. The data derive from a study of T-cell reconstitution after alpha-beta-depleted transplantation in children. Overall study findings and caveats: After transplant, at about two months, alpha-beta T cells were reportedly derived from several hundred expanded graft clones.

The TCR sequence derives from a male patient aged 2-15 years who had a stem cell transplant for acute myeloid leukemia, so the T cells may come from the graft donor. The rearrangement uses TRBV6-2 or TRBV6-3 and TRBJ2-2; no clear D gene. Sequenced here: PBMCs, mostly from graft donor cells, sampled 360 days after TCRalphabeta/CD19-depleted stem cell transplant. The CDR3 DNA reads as TGTGCCAGCAGTTATTGGAACACCGGGGAGCTGTTTTTT. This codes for CASSYWNTGELFF.